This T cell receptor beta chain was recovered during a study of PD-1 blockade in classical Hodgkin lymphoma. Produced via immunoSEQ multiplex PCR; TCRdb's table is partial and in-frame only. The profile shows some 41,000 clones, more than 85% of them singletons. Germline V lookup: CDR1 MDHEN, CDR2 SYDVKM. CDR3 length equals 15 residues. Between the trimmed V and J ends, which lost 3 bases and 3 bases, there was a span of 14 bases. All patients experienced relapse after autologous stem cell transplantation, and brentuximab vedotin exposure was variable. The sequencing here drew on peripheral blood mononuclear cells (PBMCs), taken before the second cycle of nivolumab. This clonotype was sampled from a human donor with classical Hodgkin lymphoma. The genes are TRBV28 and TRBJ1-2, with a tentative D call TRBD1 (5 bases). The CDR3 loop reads CASSLIGQGYYGYTF. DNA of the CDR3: TGTGCCAGCAGTTTGATAGGGCAGGGTTACTATGGCTACACCTTC.